Sequencing of this TCR beta chain was carried out in a study of Ad26.COV2.S vaccination and SARS-CoV-2 variants. Background on the study: The donor was enrolled in the Ad26.COV2.S arm of the COV1001 trial. The study gave Ad26.COV2.S intramuscularly, once or twice 56 days apart.

Libraries were prepared by immunoSEQ multiplex PCR; TCRdb keeps only in-frame clonotypes and omits some of them. The sample records about 430,000 clones, 80% to 95% being singletons. The study's findings and limits: Substantial post-vaccination breadth of spike-specific CD8+ and CD4+ T cell responses was reported.

Treatment reported: over 15 received Ad26.COV2.S at low or high dose, single or two shots; roughly 5 received placebo; per-sample allocation not given. Samples analyzed were those drawn on day 63 after the first vaccine or placebo injection. Comment on this clone: Its antigen is not known.

Germline lookup yields CDR1 MNHEY and CDR2 SMNVEV (reference sequence). This CDR3 spans 13 amino acids. With 2 bases removed from V and 8 bases from J, the gap between germline ends came to 12 bases. The receptor was isolated from a person aged 18-60 years who received the Ad26.COV2.S COVID-19 vaccine or a placebo. The material was peripheral blood, obtained in a trial of Ad26.COV2.S vaccine versus placebo. The J gene is TRBJ1-2, the V gene TRBV27; D not certain. CDR3 loop: CASSLRAGYGYTF. CDR3 coding DNA: TGTGCCAGCAGTTTAAGGGCAGGCTACGGCTACACCTTC.